This T cell receptor (beta chain) originates from a study of CD8+ T cells in alopecia areata. Study information: The drug, oral tofacitinib, was given to treated patients at 5 to 10 mg twice daily. Study outcomes and limitations: Higher clonality and more expanded CD8+ clones appeared in lesional than normal scalp.

Extracted RNA was reverse transcribed into cDNA, the sequencing template. Data came from immunoSEQ multiplex PCR; TCRdb stores just in-frame clones and leaves some out. The data contain more than 95,000 clones, more than 35% of them singletons. V shed 3 bases and J shed 5 bases, with 14 bases lying between them. The germline gives CDR1 SGHNT, CDR2 YYREEE (reference sequence). The CDR3 runs 14 residues. About this clone: Its cognate antigen is unknown.

Alopecia areata patients gave lesional scalp punch biopsies and peripheral blood samples. The specimen was CD4+ T cells sorted from blood. The sequence derives from a human donor with alopecia areata. The chain is built from TRBV5-4 and TRBJ2-5, with a weak D call TRBD1 (5 bases). CDR3: CASSSDLSGETQYF. The CDR3 DNA is TGTGCCAGCAGCTCTGATCTTTCAGGGGAGACCCAGTACTTC.